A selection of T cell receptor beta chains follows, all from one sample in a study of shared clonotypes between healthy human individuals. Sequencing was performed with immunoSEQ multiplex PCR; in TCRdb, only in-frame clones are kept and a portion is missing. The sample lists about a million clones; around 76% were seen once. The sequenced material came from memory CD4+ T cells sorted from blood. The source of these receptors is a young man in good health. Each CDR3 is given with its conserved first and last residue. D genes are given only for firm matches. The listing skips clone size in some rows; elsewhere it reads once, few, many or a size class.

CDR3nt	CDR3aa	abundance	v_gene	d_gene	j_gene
TGTGCCAGCAGTCATGAAAGGGGGACTGGAAACACCATATATTTT	CASSHERGTGNTIYF	-	TRBV6-5	-	TRBJ1-3
TGCAGCGTTGAGTTTTTTGTCCGGGATGAGCAGTTCTTC	CSVEFFVRDEQFF	-	TRBV29-1	-	TRBJ2-1
TGCGCCAGCAGCTTGAGGCTGACTGCGAGGACCGGGGAGCTGTTTTTT	CASSLRLTARTGELFF	once	TRBV5-1	-	TRBJ2-2
TGTGCCTGGACGCCGGGACTGAGTAATTCACCCCTCCACTTT	CAWTPGLSNSPLHF	few	TRBV30	-	TRBJ1-6
TGCGCCAGCAGCTTGAGGGGTGGGTCCTCTAATGAAAAACTGTTTTTT	CASSLRGGSSNEKLFF	-	TRBV5-1	-	TRBJ1-4
TGTGCCAGCAGTATCCGACAGGGCTCTGGAAACACCATATATTTT	CASSIRQGSGNTIYF	-	TRBV27	TRBD1	TRBJ1-3
TGTGCCACTAACCAGGGGAGTAATTCACCCCTCCACTTT	CATNQGSNSPLHF	-	TRBV19	-	TRBJ1-6
TGTGCCAGTAGTAGTAGGGTAATCTATGGCTACACCTTC	CASSSRVIYGYTF	few	TRBV19	-	TRBJ1-2
TGTGCCAGCAGCTTAGACAGCAAGCATGAAAAACTGTTTTTT	CASSLDSKHEKLFF	-	TRBV7-9	-	TRBJ1-4
TGCGCCAGCAGTTCTGACGGTTATAATTCACCCCTCCACTTT	CASSSDGYNSPLHF	-	TRBV5-1	-	TRBJ1-6
TGTGCCAGCAGCTTAGCGGGACAGGGGACTAATTCACCCCTCCACTTT	CASSLAGQGTNSPLHF	few	TRBV7-9	TRBD1	TRBJ1-6
TGTGCCAGCAGCTTGACAGGGGTAGGGAATCAGCCCCAGCATTTT	CASSLTGVGNQPQHF	-	TRBV7-8	TRBD1	TRBJ1-5
TGTGCCAGCAGACCGCCGGGACAGGGGAGGGGGGAGCTGTTTTTT	CASRPPGQGRGELFF	once	TRBV28	TRBD1	TRBJ2-2
TGTGCCAGCAGCTTAGAAGGCCCCCCTCAACCCCTCCACTTT	CASSLEGPPQPLHF	-	TRBV7-9	-	TRBJ1-6
TGTGCCAGCAGTCCGGACAGGGAGAGGAGCTCCTACGAGCAGTACTTC	CASSPDRERSSYEQYF	-	TRBV27	TRBD1	TRBJ2-7
TGTGCCAGTAGTACGCAAACCGGGACTGGCGAGCAGTACTTC	CASSTQTGTGEQYF	-	TRBV19	-	TRBJ2-7
TGCGCCAGCAGCTTGGCCGCTGGGGTGAGCGAAAAACTGTTTTTT	CASSLAAGVSEKLFF	-	TRBV5-1	-	TRBJ1-4
TGTGCCAGCATTGGACCGGGGAAAACTGAAGCTTTCTTT	CASIGPGKTEAFF	few	TRBV5-6	-	TRBJ1-1
TGTGCCATCAATGATATAGGGGAGCTGTTTTTT	CAINDIGELFF	-	TRBV10-3	-	TRBJ2-2
TGTGCCAGCAGCTTGCAAGGGCAGGGAATAGATGAGCAGTTCTTC	CASSLQGQGIDEQFF	-	TRBV7-6	-	TRBJ2-1
TGTGCCAGCACCCAAGGACAGAACTATGGCTACACCTTC	CASTQGQNYGYTF	-	TRBV6-5	-	TRBJ1-2
TGTGCCAGCAGCTTTTCAGACGGGAGAAATCAGCCCCAGCATTTT	CASSFSDGRNQPQHF	-	TRBV7-8	-	TRBJ1-5
TGCGCCAGCAGCCCCTCGGTTAGTAGCGGATTCTCCTACGAGCAGTACTTC	CASSPSVSSGFSYEQYF	-	TRBV4-3	-	TRBJ2-7
TGTGCCAGCAGCAGAGACACTAGCACAGATACGCAGTATTTT	CASSRDTSTDTQYF	-	TRBV7-2	-	TRBJ2-3
TGTGCCAGCAATAAGCCAAACAGGGGTTCCATCGGCGGCTACACCTTC	CASNKPNRGSIGGYTF	-	TRBV28	TRBD1	TRBJ1-2
TGTGCCTGGACTCCAGACAGTAGCAATCAGCCCCAGCATTTT	CAWTPDSSNQPQHF	-	TRBV30	-	TRBJ1-5
TGTGCCAGCAGCGAAGCCCCCGGGACTTCGACCGGGGAGCTGTTTTTT	CASSEAPGTSTGELFF	-	TRBV9	-	TRBJ2-2
TGTGCCAGCAGTGTTCAGGGCTCAATCGATGGCTACACCTTC	CASSVQGSIDGYTF	-	TRBV2	-	TRBJ1-2
TGTGCCAGCAGTTTAGGAAGGACTAGCGGACAAGAGACCCAGTACTTC	CASSLGRTSGQETQYF	-	TRBV28	TRBD2	TRBJ2-5
TGTGCCAGCAGCTTACTGGGGAGCTCCTACGAGCAGTACTTC	CASSLLGSSYEQYF	-	TRBV13	-	TRBJ2-7
TGTGCCAGCAGCCAAGATACAAGCACTAATGAAAAACTGTTTTTT	CASSQDTSTNEKLFF	-	TRBV4-2	-	TRBJ1-4
TGTGCCAGCAGCGGCGGAGGGATTCAGCCCCAGCATTTT	CASSGGGIQPQHF	-	TRBV6-1	-	TRBJ1-5
TGTGCCAGCAGCAAAGGCGAAGGTTCTTTCTTT	CASSKGEGSFF	-	TRBV21-1	-	TRBJ1-1
TGTGCCAGCCGGCCCCCAGGGTACACAGATACGCAGTATTTT	CASRPPGYTDTQYF	-	TRBV14	-	TRBJ2-3
TGTGCCAGCAGCGCCGGGGCCACAGATACGCAGTATTTT	CASSAGATDTQYF	-	TRBV5-8	-	TRBJ2-3
TGTGCCAGCTCACCACAGGAGGGGGGAGAGACCCAGTACTTC	CASSPQEGGETQYF	once	TRBV18	-	TRBJ2-5
TGTGCCAGCTCACCACTGTCGTCTGCAACTAATGAAAAACTGTTTTTT	CASSPLSSATNEKLFF	-	TRBV18	-	TRBJ1-4
TGTGCCAGCAGCTTATCCGTATTTGTTGGGACTAGCGGGATGTCACGCGGGACCCAGTACTTC	CASSLSVFVGTSGMSRGTQYF	once	TRBV13	TRBD2	TRBJ2-5
TGTGCCAGCAGTCAACGAGCCCTCCTGGCGTATTCCTACGAGCAGTACTTC	CASSQRALLAYSYEQYF	-	TRBV27	-	TRBJ2-7
TGTGCCAGCCCCAAAGGTAAGGGGCTTCCCCACGAGCAGTACTTC	CASPKGKGLPHEQYF	-	TRBV21-1	-	TRBJ2-7
TGTGCCAGCAGTGTCGGGGGTACGCAGTATTTT	CASSVGGTQYF	-	TRBV2	-	TRBJ2-3